The entry below describes one TCR beta chain. Its antigen is undetermined. The ends were cut back, 8 bases at V and 2 bases at J, with 8 bases in the middle. The CDR3 has 12 residues. A second 7 to 11 cycle PCR used barcoded and J-beta primers. Using its own MiXCR run on the 5' RACE reads, TCRdb lists one record per CDR3 protein. The sample has around 670,000 distinct CDR3 sequences; about 30% are singletons. This sample is drawn from a study of blood T cells in healthy people across ages. Findings of the study overall: Unknown donor CMV status possibly confounded expanded clonotype changes.

The receptor comes from a woman aged 80 or over in good health. Sequencing was performed on blood. The rearrangement uses TRBV12-3 or TRBV12-4 and TRBJ2-3; TRBD1 or TRBD2 may be the D gene (5 bases each). CDR3 residues: CASWGTTDTQYF. The CDR3 DNA follows: TGTGCCAGCTGGGGGACCACAGATACGCAGTATTTT.